This T cell receptor (beta chain) was observed in a study of CD8+ T cells in alopecia areata. The length of the CDR3 is 11 residues. Per germline, CDR1 SQVTM and CDR2 ANQGSEA. On this clone: Its cognate antigen is unknown.

cDNA serving as the sequencing template came from extracted, reverse transcribed RNA. Here immunoSEQ multiplex PCR was the method, and the copy in TCRdb shows in-frame clones only, minus some. Among 130,000 to 150,000 clones, around 49% were seen once, and the ten largest hold 0.8% to 1%. Findings and limits, study-wide: Lesional scalp, notably in alopecia totalis/universalis, had clonality above that of normal scalp. Scalp sample sequencing also detects resident alphabeta T cells of normal skin.

The TCR originated in a human donor with alopecia areata. The specimen was CD4+ T cells sorted from blood, collected at week 0. The V gene is TRBV29-1, the J gene TRBJ1-2; unclear D gene. CDR3 sequence (DNA): TGCAGTCCCGGGCCGGCCTATGGCTACACCTTC. Translated: CSPGPAYGYTF. Using reference TRBV29-1 and TRBJ1-2 for the parts outside the CDR3, the full variable domain is SAVISQKPSRDICQRGTSLTIQCQVDSQVTMMFWYRQQPGQSLTLIATANQGSEATYESGFVIDKFPISRPNLTFSTLTVSNMSPEDSSIYLCSPGPAYGYTFGSGTRLTVV.